The 2 T cell receptor beta chains presented below share a single source sample, sequenced in a study of cytomegalovirus exposure and HLA in healthy donors. The PCR contained 60 Vbeta and 13 Jbeta primers. Some clones are missing from TCRdb's copy, which holds only in-frame ones; the method was immunoSEQ multiplex PCR. The data show approximately 100,000 clones, with more than 75% seen just once and just under 4% held by the top ten. The material sequenced was PBMCs. The receptors were gathered from a woman between 50 and 59 years old in good health and CMV-seropositive.

This clone turned up a few times. CDR3 sequence: CASSRQGANVLTF. The CDR3 DNA follows: TGTGCCAGCAGTAGACAGGGGGCCAACGTCCTGACTTTC. This chain joins TRBV27 and TRBJ2-6; maybe TRBD1 (5 bases). CDR1 is MNHEY, CDR2 SMNVEV, per germline (reference sequence). This CDR3 contains 13 residues. The ends were cut back, 5 bases at V and 4 bases at J, with 6 bases in the middle.

The V and J genes are TRBV28 and TRBJ1-2, with D perhaps TRBD1 (5 bases). V was clipped by 2 bases and J by 5 bases, with 6 bases between them. Germline-derived CDR1 and CDR2 are MDHEN and SYDVKM. This CDR3 contains 12 residues. The CDR3 coding sequence is TGTGCCAGCAGTTTAGGGGGGTATGGCTACACCTTC. Translating gives CASSLGGYGYTF.